What follows is one T cell receptor (beta chain) and its context. This record comes from a study of blood T cell repertoires in COVID-19. Overall study context: The analysed material was cDNA or gDNA that came from T cells, B-cell-depleted T cells, or PBMCs.

Sequencing used immunoSEQ multiplex PCR; TCRdb keeps in-frame clones, though not all of them. Here the sample spans some 78,000 clones, around 90% being singletons. Sequenced material: peripheral blood. The receptor was isolated from a woman older than 75 with active or convalescent COVID-19.

The CDR3 bases are TGTGCCAGCAGTTTCCAGTTCGGCTACACCTTC. Its protein is CASSFQFGYTF. The chain carries TRBV28 and TRBJ1-2; D gene uncertain. Germline CDR1 is MDHEN and CDR2 is SYDVKM. The CDR3 length is 11 residues. With 3 bases removed from V and 8 bases from J, the gap between germline ends came to 7 bases.